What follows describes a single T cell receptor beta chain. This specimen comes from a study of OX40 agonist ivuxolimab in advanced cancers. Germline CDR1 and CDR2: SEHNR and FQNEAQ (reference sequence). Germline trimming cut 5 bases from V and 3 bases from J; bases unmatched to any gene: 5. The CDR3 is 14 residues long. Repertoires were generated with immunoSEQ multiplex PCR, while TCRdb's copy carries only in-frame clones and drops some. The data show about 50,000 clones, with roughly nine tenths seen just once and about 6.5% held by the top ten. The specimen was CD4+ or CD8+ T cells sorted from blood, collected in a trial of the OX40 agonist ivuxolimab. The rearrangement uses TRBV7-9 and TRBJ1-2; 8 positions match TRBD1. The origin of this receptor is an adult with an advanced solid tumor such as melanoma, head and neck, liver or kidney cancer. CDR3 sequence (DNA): TGTGCCAGCAGCGGGACAGGAGGGTACTATGGCTACACCTTC. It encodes CASSGTGGYYGYTF.